The 25 T cell receptor beta chains in this list originate from one sample, sequenced in a study of cytomegalovirus exposure and HLA in healthy donors. The study ran its PCR with 60 Vbeta and 13 Jbeta primers. Data came from immunoSEQ multiplex PCR; TCRdb stores just in-frame clones and leaves some out. This table holds about 110,000 clones, over 60% found once. Sample: PBMCs. The receptors originated from a female donor in good health and CMV-seropositive.

The V gene is TRBV27, the J gene TRBJ1-1, with 8 bases identical to TRBD1. The ends lost 5 bases at V and 2 bases at J; junction bases unmatched: 4. The CDR3 is made up of 14 amino acids. Per the germline V gene, CDR1 is MNHEY and CDR2 is SMNVEV (reference sequence). The CDR3 protein is CASSQTGGNTEAFF. CDR3 coding DNA: TGTGCCAGCAGTCAAACAGGGGGTAACACTGAAGCTTTCTTT.

The chain uses TRBV19 and TRBJ1-2; 8 bases map to TRBD1. The CDR3 sequence is 15 residues long. Losses at the gene ends were 4 bases for V and 4 bases for J; bases not matched to a gene: 8. Germline V gene lookup returns CDR1 LNHDA and CDR2 SQIVND (reference sequence). As DNA, the CDR3 is TGTGCCAGTAGTAGGCCGCAGGGGGCGGGCTATGGCTACACCTTC. Translated: CASSRPQGAGYGYTF.

This clone was detected once. The chain combines TRBV2 with TRBJ2-3, with 14 bases identical to TRBD2. Unmatched junction bases numbered 16, after V lost 3 bases and J lost 2 bases. Germline-derived CDR1 and CDR2 are SNHLY and FYNNEI. This CDR3 has 21 amino acids. The CDR3 spells CASSDPQNPGLAGDDTDTQYF. In DNA form, the CDR3 reads TGTGCCAGCAGTGACCCGCAGAACCCGGGACTAGCGGGAGATGACACAGATACGCAGTATTTT. The variable domain in full, with the rest retrieved from reference TRBV2 and TRBJ2-3, is EPEVTQTPSHQVTQMGQEVILRCVPISNHLYFYWYRQILGQKVEFLVSFYNNEISEKSEIFDDQFSVERPDGSNFTLKIRSTKLEDSAMYFCASSDPQNPGLAGDDTDTQYFGPGTRLTVL.

This clone is a singleton in its sample. The J gene is TRBJ1-3, the V gene TRBV5-4; no definite D call. Trimming removed 8 bases at V and 2 bases at J, with 5 bases between. Per germline, CDR1 SGHNT and CDR2 YYREEE (reference sequence). This CDR3 is 11 amino acids long. CDR3 coding DNA: TGTGCCAGGGAGACTGGAAACACCATATATTTT. Translating gives CARETGNTIYF.

This clone was picked up a small number of times. V is TRBV7-8 and J is TRBJ2-1; maybe TRBD2 (6 bases). Trimming stripped 7 bases from V and 5 bases from J, with 15 bases between. CDR3 length: 14 amino acids. Germline CDR1 and CDR2: SGHVS and FQNEAQ. The CDR3 here is CASTQGSGNNEQFF. Written as DNA, the CDR3 is TGTGCCAGCACCCAAGGTAGCGGAAACAATGAGCAGTTCTTC.

The V gene is TRBV5-4, the J gene TRBJ2-4; D ambiguous. CDR3 length: 15 amino acids. The germline V gene has CDR1 SGHNT and CDR2 YYREEE (reference sequence). The ends were cut back, 0 bases at V and 0 bases at J, with 7 bases in the middle. This CDR3 reads CASSLDAPAKNIQYF. The CDR3 nucleotides read TGTGCCAGCAGCTTGGATGCGCCAGCCAAAAACATTCAGTACTTC. Full variable domain (remainder filled in from reference TRBV5-4 and TRBJ2-4): ETGVTQSPTHLIKTRGQQVTLRCSSQSGHNTVSWYQQALGQGPQFIFQYYREEENGRGNFPPRFSGLQFPNYSSELNVNALELDDSALYLCASSLDAPAKNIQYFGAGTRLSVL.

This clone was seen only a few times. V usage is TRBV7-2 and J usage is TRBJ2-7, with TRBD1 as a possible D gene (6 bases). This CDR3 is built from 14 residues. From germline, CDR1 is SGHTA and CDR2 FQGNSA. Trimming left V 3 bases short and J 3 bases short, with 12 bases between. The CDR3: CASSLEQGVYEQYF. CDR3 nucleotides: TGTGCCAGCAGCTTGGAACAGGGAGTCTACGAGCAGTACTTC.

This clone was detected once. The chain has TRBV6-5 and TRBJ2-7; 7 nucleotides match TRBD2. The CDR3 extends over 15 amino acids. Trimming at V came to 6 bases and at J to 3 bases, leaving 11 bases not matched to a gene. From germline, CDR1 is MNHEY and CDR2 SVGAGI. The CDR3 DNA is TGTGCCAGCAGGGAGGGGTTTGCGGGAGTCTACGAGCAGTACTTC. As protein: CASREGFAGVYEQYF.

CDR3 sequence: CASSLKSGTDTQYF. The DNA for the CDR3 is TGTGCCAGCAGCCTAAAGAGCGGCACAGATACGCAGTATTTT. The chain links TRBV5-4 to TRBJ2-3; D remains ambiguous. This CDR3 is built from 14 residues. V gave up 4 bases and J gave up 1 base, with 10 bases separating them. Per germline, CDR1 SGHNT and CDR2 YYREEE (reference sequence).

This clone appeared a few times. V is TRBV25-1 and J is TRBJ2-1, with 7 positions matching TRBD2. V was pared by 3 bases and J by 1 base, with 6 bases of the junction left unmatched. Germline V gives CDR1 MGHDK, CDR2 SYGVNS. This CDR3 has 16 amino acids. This CDR3 is CASSDGGLVSYNEQFF. In DNA, the CDR3 is TGTGCCAGCAGTGACGGTGGACTAGTTTCCTACAATGAGCAGTTCTTC.

The rearrangement joins TRBV28 to TRBJ1-5; possible D gene TRBD1, 6 bases. CDR1 is MDHEN, CDR2 SYDVKM, per germline. The V end was cut by 8 bases, the J end by 11 bases, with 16 bases between. The CDR3 spans 12 residues. The CDR3 loop is CASADSRMAQHF. DNA for the CDR3: TGTGCCAGCGCGGACAGTCGAATGGCCCAGCATTTT.

V and J are TRBV7-9 and TRBJ1-2, with D possibly being TRBD1 (6 bases). CDR1 SEHNR and CDR2 FQNEAQ come from the germline V gene (reference sequence). The CDR3 is made up of 14 amino acids. V was trimmed by 5 bases and J by 1 base, leaving 11 bases between them. The CDR3 sequence is CASSPGAVNYGYTF. The CDR3 coding sequence is TGTGCCAGCAGCCCAGGGGCAGTTAACTATGGCTACACCTTC.

This clone was observed a single time. V is TRBV19 and J is TRBJ2-7; tentatively, D is TRBD1 (5 bases). V was clipped by 7 bases and J by 0 bases, with 10 bases between them. This CDR3 has 13 residues. The germline V gene encodes CDR1 LNHDA and CDR2 SQIVND (reference sequence). The CDR3 DNA reads TGTGCCAGTATCGACAGAAACTCCTACGAGCAGTACTTC. The encoded protein is CASIDRNSYEQYF.

This chain joins TRBV4-1 and TRBJ2-6; D may be TRBD1 (6 bases). The germline V gene encodes CDR1 MGHRA and CDR2 YSYEKL. V was trimmed by 5 bases and J by 1 base, leaving 9 bases between them. CDR3 length: 15 residues. In DNA, the CDR3 is TGCGCCAGCAGCTCGGACAGTTCTGGGGCCAACGTCCTGACTTTC. Its protein product is CASSSDSSGANVLTF.

This rearrangement joins TRBV28 to TRBJ1-5; D unclear. The V end lost 4 bases, the J end lost 2 bases, and 9 bases lay between the germline ends. In germline, CDR1 is MDHEN, CDR2 SYDVKM. The CDR3 sequence is 14 residues long. This CDR3 reads CASSSAAGNQPQHF. In DNA, the CDR3 is TGTGCCAGCAGTTCAGCCGCGGGCAATCAGCCCCAGCATTTT.

The V and J genes are TRBV7-2 and TRBJ2-5; 9 nucleotides line up with TRBD1. Germline lookup yields CDR1 SGHTA and CDR2 FQGNSA. The CDR3 has 14 amino acids. Trimming cost V 5 bases and J 2 bases; bases outside gene matches: 3. DNA for the CDR3: TGTGCCAGCAGCGGGGGACAGGGACAAGAGACCCAGTACTTC. Its translation is CASSGGQGQETQYF.

The chain carries TRBV5-1 and TRBJ2-2; 7 bases agree with TRBD1. From germline, CDR1 is SGHRS and CDR2 YFSETQ. V gave up 4 bases and J gave up 2 bases; unmatched junction bases: 8. The CDR3 is 16 residues long. CDR3 coding DNA: TGCGCCAGCAGCCGGTCCGGGACAGCTAACACCGGGGAGCTGTTTTTT. Translated, it gives CASSRSGTANTGELFF.

The DNA of the CDR3 is TGTGCCAGCCATCCACAGGGGGCGTACACTGAAGCTTTCTTT. Amino acid sequence: CASHPQGAYTEAFF. This sequence joins TRBV27 and TRBJ1-1, with 9 bases aligning to TRBD1. The germline CDR1 and CDR2 sequences are MNHEY and SMNVEV (reference sequence). Unmatched junction bases numbered 7, after V lost 8 bases and J lost 3 bases. The CDR3 runs to 14 residues.

The chain combines TRBV30 with TRBJ2-4, with 9 bases aligning to TRBD1. This CDR3 has 15 residues. The V segment lost 4 bases and the J segment 0 bases; nucleotides outside the gene matches: 4. Germline loops: CDR1 GTSNPN, CDR2 SVGIG (reference sequence). The CDR3 protein is CAWTPDRGAKNIQYF. Written as DNA, the CDR3 is TGTGCCTGGACCCCGGACAGGGGAGCCAAAAACATTCAGTACTTC.

The rearrangement links TRBV7-8 to TRBJ2-7; 11 positions agree with TRBD1. V dropped 4 bases and J dropped 3; count of bases not matched to a gene: 8. The length of the CDR3 is 16 residues. Germline assignment: CDR1 SGHVS and CDR2 FQNEAQ. CDR3 protein: CASSSEPGTGGYEQYF. CDR3 sequence (DNA): TGTGCCAGCAGCTCAGAACCCGGGACAGGGGGCTACGAGCAGTACTTC.

The J gene is TRBJ1-2, the V gene TRBV7-2, with a tentative D call TRBD1 (5 bases). V gave up 3 bases and J gave up 0 bases, with 14 bases separating them. Germline V gene data show CDR1 as SGHTA and CDR2 as FQGNSA. CDR3 length: 16 residues. The CDR3 loop reads CASSFIVGTSNYGYTF. The DNA of the CDR3 is TGTGCCAGCAGCTTTATTGTGGGGACTTCTAACTATGGCTACACCTTC. Filled out from reference TRBV7-2 and TRBJ1-2, the complete variable domain reads GAGVSQSPSNKVTEKGKDVELRCDPISGHTALYWYRQSLGQGLEFLIYFQGNSAPDKSGLPSDRFSAERTGGSVSTLTIQRTQQEDSAVYLCASSFIVGTSNYGYTFGSGTRLTVV.

The chain links TRBV5-4 to TRBJ2-5; D may be TRBD2 (5 bases). Germline V gene data show CDR1 as SGHNT and CDR2 as YYREEE (reference sequence). The CDR3 totals 15 residues. Trimming took 4 bases from V and 5 from J, leaving 18 bases between them. The DNA for the CDR3 is TGTGCCAGCAGCCCACCGGGCGGACTGGGCGAGACCCAGTACTTC. Translated: CASSPPGGLGETQYF. The full variable domain, rest sourced from reference TRBV5-4 and TRBJ2-5, is ETGVTQSPTHLIKTRGQQVTLRCSSQSGHNTVSWYQQALGQGPQFIFQYYREEENGRGNFPPRFSGLQFPNYSSELNVNALELDDSALYLCASSPPGGLGETQYFGPGTRLLVL.

The CDR3 loop reads CASSYTRQGQSYTF. DNA of the CDR3: TGTGCCAGCAGTTACACCCGACAGGGCCAAAGCTACACCTTC. The chain joins TRBV6-5 to TRBJ1-2; 7 bases align to TRBD1. This CDR3 has 14 amino acids. Germline assignment: CDR1 MNHEY and CDR2 SVGAGI. The V gene end was trimmed by 2 bases and the J gene end by 9 bases; junction bases not matched to a gene: 9.

This chain uses TRBV9 with TRBJ2-3; TRBD2 matches at 9 bases. Germline CDR1 reads SGDLS; CDR2 reads YYNGEE. With V trimmed by 4 bases and J by 2 bases, 11 bases remained unmatched. This CDR3 has 17 amino acids. The CDR3 spells CASSPPGGTSNTDTQYF. In DNA, the CDR3 is TGTGCCAGCAGCCCACCGGGCGGGACTAGCAACACAGATACGCAGTATTTT. Drawing the rest from reference TRBV9 and TRBJ2-3, the complete variable domain is DSGVTQTPKHLITATGQRVTLRCSPRSGDLSVYWYQQSLDQGLQFLIQYYNGEERAKGNILERFSAQQFPDLHSELNLSSLELGDSALYFCASSPPGGTSNTDTQYFGPGTRLTVL.

V usage is TRBV5-1 and J usage is TRBJ2-1; weak D call: TRBD2 (5 bases). The CDR3 runs to 15 residues. Germline V gene data show CDR1 as SGHRS and CDR2 as YFSETQ. Trimming stripped 0 bases from V and 1 base from J, with 8 bases between. In DNA, the CDR3 is TGCGCCAGCAGCTTGGCCGGGGATTCCTACAATGAGCAGTTCTTC. This codes for CASSLAGDSYNEQFF.